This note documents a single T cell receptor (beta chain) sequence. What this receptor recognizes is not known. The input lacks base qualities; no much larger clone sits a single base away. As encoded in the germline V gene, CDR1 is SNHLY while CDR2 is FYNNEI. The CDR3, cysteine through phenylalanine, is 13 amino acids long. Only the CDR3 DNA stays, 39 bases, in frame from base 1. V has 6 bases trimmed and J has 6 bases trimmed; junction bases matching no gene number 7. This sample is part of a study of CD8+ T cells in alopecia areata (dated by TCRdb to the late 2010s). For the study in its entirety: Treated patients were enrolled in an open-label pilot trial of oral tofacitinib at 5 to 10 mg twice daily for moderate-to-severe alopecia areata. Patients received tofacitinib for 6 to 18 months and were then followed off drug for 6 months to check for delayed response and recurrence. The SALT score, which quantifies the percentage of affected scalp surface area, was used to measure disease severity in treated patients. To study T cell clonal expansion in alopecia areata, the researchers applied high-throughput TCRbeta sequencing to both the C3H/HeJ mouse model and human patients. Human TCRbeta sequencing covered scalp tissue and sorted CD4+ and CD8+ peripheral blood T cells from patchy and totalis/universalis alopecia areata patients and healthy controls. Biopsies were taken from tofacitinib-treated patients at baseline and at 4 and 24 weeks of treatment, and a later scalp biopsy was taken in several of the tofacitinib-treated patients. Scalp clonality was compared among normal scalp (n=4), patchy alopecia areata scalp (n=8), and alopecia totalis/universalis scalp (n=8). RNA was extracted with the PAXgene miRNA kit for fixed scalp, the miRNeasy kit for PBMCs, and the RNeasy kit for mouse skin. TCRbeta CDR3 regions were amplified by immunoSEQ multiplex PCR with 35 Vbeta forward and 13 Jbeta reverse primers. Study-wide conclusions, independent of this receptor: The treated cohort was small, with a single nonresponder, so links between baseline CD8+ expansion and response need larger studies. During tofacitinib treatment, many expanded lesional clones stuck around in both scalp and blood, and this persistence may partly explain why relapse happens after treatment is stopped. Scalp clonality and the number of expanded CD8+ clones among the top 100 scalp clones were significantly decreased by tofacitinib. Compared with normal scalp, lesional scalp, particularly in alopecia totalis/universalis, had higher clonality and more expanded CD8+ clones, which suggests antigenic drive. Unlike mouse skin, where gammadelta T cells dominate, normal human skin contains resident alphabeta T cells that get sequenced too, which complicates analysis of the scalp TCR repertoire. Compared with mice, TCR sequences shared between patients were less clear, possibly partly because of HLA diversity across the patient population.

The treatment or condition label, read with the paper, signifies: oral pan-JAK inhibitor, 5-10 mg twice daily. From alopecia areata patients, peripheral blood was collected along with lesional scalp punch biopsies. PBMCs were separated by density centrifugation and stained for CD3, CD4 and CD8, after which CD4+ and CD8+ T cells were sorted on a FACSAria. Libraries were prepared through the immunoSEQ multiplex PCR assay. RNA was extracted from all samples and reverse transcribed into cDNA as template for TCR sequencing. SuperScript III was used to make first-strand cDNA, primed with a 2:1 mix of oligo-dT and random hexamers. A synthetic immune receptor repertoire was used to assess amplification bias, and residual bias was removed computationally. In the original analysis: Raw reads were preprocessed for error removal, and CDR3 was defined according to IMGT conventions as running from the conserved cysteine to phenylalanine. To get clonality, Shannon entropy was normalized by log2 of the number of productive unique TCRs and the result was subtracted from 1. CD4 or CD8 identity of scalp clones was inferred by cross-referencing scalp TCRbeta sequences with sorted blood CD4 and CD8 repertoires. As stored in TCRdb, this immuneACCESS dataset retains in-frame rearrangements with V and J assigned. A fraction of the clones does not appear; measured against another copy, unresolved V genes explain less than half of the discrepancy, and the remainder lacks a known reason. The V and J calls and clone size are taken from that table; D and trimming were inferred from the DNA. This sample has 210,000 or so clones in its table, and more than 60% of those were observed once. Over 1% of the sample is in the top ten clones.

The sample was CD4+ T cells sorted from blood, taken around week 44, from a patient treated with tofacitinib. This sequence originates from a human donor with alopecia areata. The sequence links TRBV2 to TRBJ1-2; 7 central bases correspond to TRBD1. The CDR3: CASRMDRRNGYTF. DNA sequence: TGTGCCAGCAGGATGGACAGGAGGAATGGCTACACCTTC.